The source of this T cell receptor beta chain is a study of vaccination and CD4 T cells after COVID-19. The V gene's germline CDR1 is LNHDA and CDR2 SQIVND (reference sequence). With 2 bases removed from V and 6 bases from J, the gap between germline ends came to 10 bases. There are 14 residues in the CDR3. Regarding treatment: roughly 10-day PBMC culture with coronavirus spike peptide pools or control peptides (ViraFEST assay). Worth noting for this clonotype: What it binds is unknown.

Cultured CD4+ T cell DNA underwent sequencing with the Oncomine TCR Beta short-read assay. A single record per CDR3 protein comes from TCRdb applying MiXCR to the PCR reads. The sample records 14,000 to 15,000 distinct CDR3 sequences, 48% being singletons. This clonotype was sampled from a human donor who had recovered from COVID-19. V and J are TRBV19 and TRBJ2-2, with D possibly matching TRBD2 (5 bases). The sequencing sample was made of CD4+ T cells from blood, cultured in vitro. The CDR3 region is CASSISGVAGELFF. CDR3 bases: TGTGCCAGTAGTATATCCGGGGTGGCCGGGGAGCTGTTTTTT.